A single sample is the source of the 26 T cell receptor beta chains below, sequenced in a study of OX40 agonist ivuxolimab in advanced cancers. Libraries were built with the immunoSEQ multiplex PCR assay. The immuneACCESS repertoire file appears here via TCRdb, limited to in-frame rearrangements. These files lack a portion of the clones; in checked studies, under half of the deficit traces to unresolved V genes, and the cause of the others is not known. Present in this sample are 60,000 to 95,000 clones, roughly 90% of which were seen just once. About 0.4% of the sample is in the top ten clones. Sequencing was performed on CD4+ or CD8+ T cells sorted from blood, taken in a trial of the OX40 agonist ivuxolimab. Receptors were obtained from an adult with an advanced solid tumor such as melanoma, head and neck, liver or kidney cancer.

The genes are TRBV28 and TRBJ2-1; TRBD2 aligns across 7 bases. V shed 5 bases and J 1 base; nucleotides not matched to a gene: 8. Germline V lookup: CDR1 MDHEN, CDR2 SYDVKM. This CDR3 spans 16 amino acids. CDR3 nucleotide sequence: TGTGCCAGCAGTGCCGGGGGGAGGGGATCCTACAATGAGCAGTTCTTC. Translation: CASSAGGRGSYNEQFF.

V usage is TRBV27 and J usage is TRBJ1-2; D uncertain. V was shortened by 2 bases and J by 8 bases, with 15 bases between the two germline ends. The CDR3 runs 14 residues. Germline CDR1 and CDR2: MNHEY and SMNVEV (reference sequence). The CDR3 sequence: CASSLGPLKSGYTF. Here the CDR3 DNA reads TGTGCCAGCAGTTTAGGGCCGCTTAAATCGGGCTACACCTTC.

This rearrangement joins TRBV27 to TRBJ2-1; D may be TRBD2 (7 bases). The CDR3 extends over 15 amino acids. V lost 6 bases and J 3 bases, leaving 15 bases between the germline ends. The V gene's germline CDR1 is MNHEY and CDR2 SMNVEV (reference sequence). CDR3 sequence reads: CASSLGGVFYNEQFF. The CDR3 DNA sequence: TGTGCCAGCAGCCTAGGGGGGGTATTCTACAATGAGCAGTTCTTC.

This CDR3 reads CAISVGGPVGNNEQFF. In DNA, the CDR3 is TGTGCCATCAGTGTCGGGGGGCCTGTTGGAAACAATGAGCAGTTCTTC. The chain carries TRBV10-3 and TRBJ2-1, with D perhaps matching TRBD2 (7 bases). Trimming cost V 4 bases and J 5 bases, with 18 bases left between them. This CDR3 is built from 16 residues. The V gene's germline CDR1 is ENHRY and CDR2 SYGVKD.

This clone was seen a handful of times. The chain recombines TRBV5-1 with TRBJ2-4; 7 bases line up with TRBD1. The CDR3 totals 16 residues. Trimming cost V 3 bases and J 0 bases; bases outside gene matches: 6. Germline V lookup: CDR1 SGHRS, CDR2 YFSETQ. The CDR3 loop is CASSSQTGLAKNIQYF. Here the CDR3 DNA reads TGCGCCAGCAGCTCACAGACAGGGCTAGCCAAAAACATTCAGTACTTC.

The chain has TRBV11-2 and TRBJ1-2; D might be TRBD1 (6 bases). Between the trimmed V and J ends, which lost 5 bases and 4 bases, there was a span of 11 bases. Germline V gene lookup returns CDR1 SGHAT and CDR2 FQNNGV. The CDR3 is 13 residues long. The CDR3 region has the DNA TGTGCCAGCAGCCCAGGGGTTACCTATGGCTACACCTTC. It yields the protein CASSPGVTYGYTF.

This chain joins TRBV4-3 and TRBJ2-2; TRBD2 aligns across 8 bases. This CDR3 spans 15 amino acids. Germline V gene sequence: CDR1 LGHNA, CDR2 YSLEER. V was pared by 0 bases and J by 5 bases, with 2 bases of the junction left unmatched. The DNA for the CDR3 is TGCGCCAGCAGCCAAGAGACTAGCGCAACCGGGGAGCTGTTTTTT. It codes for CASSQETSATGELFF.

The V call is TRBV7-2, the J call TRBJ2-6; no definite D call. The CDR3 totals 17 residues. V gave up 1 base and J gave up 4 bases, with 14 bases separating them. From germline, CDR1 is SGHTA and CDR2 FQGNSA. The CDR3 sequence: CASSLVFGQNGANVLTF. The CDR3 DNA sequence: TGTGCCAGCAGCTTAGTATTCGGGCAGAACGGGGCCAACGTCCTGACTTTC.

The J gene is TRBJ2-6, the V gene TRBV5-1; D unclear. Germline CDR1 is SGHRS and CDR2 is YFSETQ. V shed 1 base and J shed 0 bases, with 8 bases lying between them. This CDR3 is 16 amino acids long. The CDR3 loop reads CASSLPPSSGANVLTF. The CDR3 DNA reads TGCGCCAGCAGCTTGCCTCCCAGCTCTGGGGCCAACGTCCTGACTTTC.

This chain joins TRBV6-6 and TRBJ2-7; TRBD1 might be the D (5 bases). The CDR3 covers 15 residues. CDR1 and CDR2 from the germline V gene are MNHNY and SVGAGI (reference sequence). V was pared by 4 bases and J by 2 bases, with 15 bases between. In DNA, the CDR3 is TGTGCCAGCAGTTCTCCAAGGGGCGTTGCCTACGAGCAGTACTTC. This sequence encodes CASSSPRGVAYEQYF.

V gene TRBV10-3 combines with J gene TRBJ2-2, with 12 bases that match TRBD1. This CDR3 contains 17 residues. V shed 1 base, J shed 2 bases, and the junction held 2 bases outside the gene matches. Germline lookup yields CDR1 ENHRY and CDR2 SYGVKD. CDR3 loop: CAISELGQGANTGELFF. For the CDR3, the DNA is TGTGCCATCAGTGAGTTGGGACAGGGGGCAAACACCGGGGAGCTGTTTTTT.

In this sample, this clone turned up a few times. The rearrangement uses TRBV30 and TRBJ1-3; 8 bases align to TRBD1. The CDR3 runs to 16 residues. Germline lookup yields CDR1 GTSNPN and CDR2 SVGIG (reference sequence). V dropped 2 bases and J dropped 3; count of bases not matched to a gene: 9. As DNA, the CDR3 is TGTGCCTGGAGTCGGACAGGGAGAGGGTATGGAAACACCATATATTTT. Encoded protein: CAWSRTGRGYGNTIYF.

The chain links TRBV29-1 to TRBJ2-6, with 9 nucleotides matching TRBD1. V was clipped by 2 bases and J by 2 bases; unmatched bases: 7. CDR3 length: 17 residues. Germline loops: CDR1 SQVTM, CDR2 ANQGSEA. The DNA for the CDR3 is TGCAGCGTTGAACACAGGGGGCCTAGCACTGGGGCCAACGTCCTGACTTTC. This gives the protein CSVEHRGPSTGANVLTF.

The chain carries TRBV27 and TRBJ2-1, with 9 nucleotides matching TRBD1. Trimming took 6 bases from V and 0 from J; bases not matched to a gene: 12. The CDR3 sequence is 18 residues long. The germline CDR1 and CDR2 sequences are MNHEY and SMNVEV (reference sequence). This chain's CDR3 is CASRPFGTGSSSYNEQFF. Written as DNA, the CDR3 is TGTGCCAGCAGGCCCTTCGGGACAGGGTCCAGCTCCTACAATGAGCAGTTCTTC.

V gene TRBV27 combines with J gene TRBJ2-5, with 10 bases lining up with TRBD2. Germline V gene lookup returns CDR1 MNHEY and CDR2 SMNVEV (reference sequence). The CDR3 length is 15 residues. V lost 2 bases and J lost 4; bases outside the gene matches: 4. CDR3 region: CASSLSGRARETQYF. CDR3 DNA sequence: TGTGCCAGCAGTTTAAGCGGGAGGGCGAGAGAGACCCAGTACTTC.

J is TRBJ2-5 and V is TRBV15; D uncertain. The germline CDR1 and CDR2 sequences are LNHNV and YYDKDF (reference sequence). The V end was cut by 1 base, the J end by 6 bases, with 18 bases between. This CDR3 contains 16 residues. Here the CDR3 DNA reads TGTGCCACCAGCAGAGCAATAATGACAAATTATCAGACCCAGTACTTC. Translating it yields CATSRAIMTNYQTQYF.

The chain uses TRBV5-4 and TRBJ1-2; 10 nucleotides match TRBD1. This CDR3 region has 16 residues. V trimming: 2 bases; J trimming: 4 bases; junction bases outside the gene matches: 8. CDR1 is SGHNT, CDR2 YYREEE, per germline (reference sequence). The CDR3, as DNA: TGTGCCAGCAGCTTTCAACCGGGACAGGGGACCTATGGCTACACCTTC. Its protein product is CASSFQPGQGTYGYTF.

The J gene is TRBJ1-4, the V gene TRBV16; TRBD1 matches at 9 bases. The CDR3 is 18 amino acids. Trimming removed 5 bases from V and 5 bases from J; junction bases left unmatched: 15. The V gene's germline CDR1 is KGHSY and CDR2 FQNENV. CDR3 DNA: TGTGCCAGCAGCGCCCAAGCTCCACAGGGGGCTGGGAATGAAAAACTGTTTTTT. Protein: CASSAQAPQGAGNEKLFF.

V usage is TRBV7-2 and J usage is TRBJ2-3; 9 bases line up with TRBD1. This CDR3 spans 14 amino acids. The V gene's germline CDR1 is SGHTA and CDR2 FQGNSA. V gave up 5 bases and J gave up 2 bases; unmatched junction bases: 2. The CDR3, as DNA: TGTGCCAGCAGCCGGGACAGGGTCACAGATACGCAGTATTTT. This gives the protein CASSRDRVTDTQYF. Using reference TRBV7-2 and TRBJ2-3 for the parts outside the CDR3, the full variable domain is GAGVSQSPSNKVTEKGKDVELRCDPISGHTALYWYRQSLGQGLEFLIYFQGNSAPDKSGLPSDRFSAERTGGSVSTLTIQRTQQEDSAVYLCASSRDRVTDTQYFGPGTRLTVL.

The V gene is TRBV11-2, the J gene TRBJ2-3; D possibly uses TRBD1 or TRBD2 (5 bases each). This CDR3 is 18 amino acids long. V lost 1 base and J 3 bases, leaving 20 bases between the germline ends. In germline, CDR1 is SGHAT, CDR2 FQNNGV. The CDR3 spells CASSLGGFAGQVTDTQYF. CDR3 coding DNA: TGTGCCAGCAGCTTAGGGGGGTTCGCAGGGCAGGTAACAGATACGCAGTATTTT.

The rearrangement uses TRBV5-4 and TRBJ2-1, with 8 bases that match TRBD1. The ends lost 0 bases at V and 0 bases at J; junction bases unmatched: 2. The CDR3 spans 16 residues. The germline gives CDR1 SGHNT, CDR2 YYREEE (reference sequence). DNA for the CDR3: TGTGCCAGCAGCTTGGGGACAGGGAGCTCCTACAATGAGCAGTTCTTC. It translates to CASSLGTGSSYNEQFF.

The V gene is TRBV28, the J gene TRBJ2-2, with D perhaps being TRBD1 or TRBD2 (6 bases each). V was pared by 6 bases and J by 3 bases, with 17 bases between. This CDR3 is 16 amino acids long. Germline V gene sequence: CDR1 MDHEN, CDR2 SYDVKM. CDR3 sequence: CASRRGPGGYTGELFF. The CDR3 DNA is TGTGCCAGCAGACGAGGCCCCGGGGGCTACACCGGGGAGCTGTTTTTT.

The chain couples TRBV29-1 to TRBJ2-7; TRBD2 matches at 12 bases. Germline V gene data show CDR1 as SQVTM and CDR2 as ANQGSEA. CDR3 length: 14 residues. Trimming took 6 bases from V and 3 from J; bases not matched to a gene: 6. In DNA, the CDR3 is TGCAGCGTGACTAGCGGGGGCCCCCGCTACGAGCAGTACTTC. Its protein product is CSVTSGGPRYEQYF.

The rearrangement uses TRBV30 and TRBJ1-5; D is undetermined. The V gene's germline CDR1 is GTSNPN and CDR2 SVGIG (reference sequence). V gave up 3 bases and J gave up 2 bases, with 5 bases separating them. This CDR3 spans 12 amino acids. Written as DNA, the CDR3 is TGTGCCTGGAGCGACGGCAATCAGCCCCAGCATTTT. Translating it yields CAWSDGNQPQHF.

The genes are TRBV30 and TRBJ2-7, with a possible D match to TRBD1 (6 bases). Germline-derived CDR1 and CDR2 are GTSNPN and SVGIG (reference sequence). This CDR3 region has 16 residues. Trimming left V 6 bases short and J 2 bases short, with 23 bases between. The CDR3 sequence: CACQSSGQGNPYEQYF. Here the CDR3 DNA reads TGTGCCTGCCAATCTTCGGGTCAGGGGAACCCCTACGAGCAGTACTTC.

The chain joins TRBV5-1 to TRBJ1-1, with D possibly being TRBD1 (6 bases). V was pared by 2 bases and J by 6 bases, with 8 bases between. Per germline, CDR1 SGHRS and CDR2 YFSETQ. The CDR3 loop spans 12 amino acids. CDR3 protein: CASSFPGAEAFF. The CDR3 region has the DNA TGCGCCAGCAGCTTCCCAGGGGCTGAAGCTTTCTTT.